The 10 T cell receptor beta chains presented below share a single source sample, sequenced in a study of CD8+ T cells in alopecia areata. As the sequencing template, cDNA was produced by extracting RNA and reverse transcribing it. Assay used: immunoSEQ multiplex PCR; TCRdb lists only in-frame clones, some missing. The data show some 240,000 clones, approximately 61% seen once. Specimen: CD4+ T cells sorted from blood, collected at week 0. The source is a human donor with alopecia areata.

The chain has TRBV29-1 and TRBJ2-5, with TRBD1 matching 7 bases. Matching the DNA end better, TRBJ2-7 makes the J call doubtful. The CDR3 contains 13 residues. The germline gives CDR1 SQVTM, CDR2 ANQGSEA. The CDR3 DNA reads TGCAGCGCCACAGGGGAGCCTTTCTACGAGCAGTACTTC. Translation gives CSATGEPFYEQYF.

J is TRBJ1-2 and V is TRBV2, with TRBD1 matching over 8 bases. The ends lost 8 bases at V and 4 bases at J; junction bases unmatched: 0. Germline V CDR1 and CDR2: SNHLY, FYNNEI. This CDR3 comprises 11 residues. The CDR3 here is CASGQGYGYTF. The CDR3 coding sequence is TGTGCCAGCGGACAGGGCTATGGCTACACCTTC. The whole variable domain, filled in from reference TRBV2 and TRBJ1-2, reads EPEVTQTPSHQVTQMGQEVILRCVPISNHLYFYWYRQILGQKVEFLVSFYNNEISEKSEIFDDQFSVERPDGSNFTLKIRSTKLEDSAMYFCASGQGYGYTFGSGTRLTVV.

This clone was seen just once. The chain employs TRBV2 and TRBJ2-1, with 11 positions matching TRBD2. V shed 6 bases, J shed 8 bases, and the junction held 6 bases outside the gene matches. The CDR3 covers 14 residues. CDR1 and CDR2 from the germline V gene are SNHLY and FYNNEI. The CDR3 DNA reads TGTGCCAGCAGCCTACTAGCGGGAGTGGATGAGCAGTTCTTC. This encodes CASSLLAGVDEQFF.

Written as DNA, the CDR3 is TGCGCCAGCAGCCGGACTTCCCGCACAGATACGCAGTATTTT. Encoded protein: CASSRTSRTDTQYF. This chain joins TRBV5-1 and TRBJ2-3; TRBD2 might be the D (5 bases). The length of the CDR3 is 14 residues. Germline V gives CDR1 SGHRS, CDR2 YFSETQ. V lost 4 bases and J lost 1, with 10 bases in between.

This sequence joins TRBV4-1 and TRBJ2-5; D perhaps matches TRBD1 (5 bases). Germline CDR1 is MGHRA and CDR2 is YSYEKL. The CDR3 spans 14 residues. V was shortened by 1 base and J by 2 bases, with 8 bases between the two germline ends. This CDR3 reads CASSQGRQQETQYF. Written as DNA, the CDR3 is TGCGCCAGCAGCCAAGGGAGACAGCAAGAGACCCAGTACTTC.

The chain employs TRBV29-1 and TRBJ2-3, with TRBD2 matching 11 bases. With V trimmed by 6 bases and J by 12 bases, 11 bases remained unmatched. The germline gives CDR1 SQVTM, CDR2 ANQGSEA. This CDR3 contains 13 residues. This chain's CDR3 is CSVAGLAAVGQYF. The CDR3 nucleotides read TGCAGCGTCGCGGGACTAGCGGCCGTGGGCCAGTATTTT.

As for this clone: The same CDR3 can be traced to other DNA sequences in this sample. The gene calls are TRBV5-6 and TRBJ2-1; D uncertain. The CDR3 is 14 amino acids. V was cut by 1 base and J by 0 bases, with 5 bases left in between. Germline V gene lookup returns CDR1 SGHDT and CDR2 YYEEEE. Here the CDR3 reads CASSLWSSYNEQFF. CDR3 in DNA: TGTGCCAGCAGCTTGTGGAGCTCCTACAATGAGCAGTTCTTC.

This clone was picked up a small number of times. The chain joins TRBV6-4 to TRBJ2-3; the match to TRBD1 covers 7 bases. Per the germline V gene, CDR1 is MRHNA and CDR2 is SNTAGT. With 3 bases clipped from V and 2 bases from J, the junction kept 5 bases outside the gene matches. The CDR3 spans 15 residues. The chain's CDR3 is CASSDMRGPTDTQYF. In nucleotides, the CDR3 is TGTGCCAGCAGTGATATGAGGGGGCCCACAGATACGCAGTATTTT.

This chain joins TRBV30 and TRBJ1-2; TRBD1 aligns across 8 bases. Per germline, CDR1 GTSNPN and CDR2 SVGIG (reference sequence). The CDR3 is 14 amino acids. The J segment lost 5 bases and the V segment lost 1 base, leaving 6 bases of the junction unmatched. The CDR3 region has the DNA TGTGCCTGGAGTGGCTGGACAGGGTGGTATGGCTACACCTTC. Residues: CAWSGWTGWYGYTF.

This sequence joins TRBV29-1 and TRBJ1-4; 7 positions match TRBD1. The CDR3 spans 10 residues. The germline V gene encodes CDR1 SQVTM and CDR2 ANQGSEA. Unmatched junction bases numbered 0, after V lost 0 bases and J lost 14 bases. CDR3 sequence: CSVEEGGLFF. CDR3 DNA sequence: TGCAGCGTTGAAGAAGGGGGCCTGTTTTTT.